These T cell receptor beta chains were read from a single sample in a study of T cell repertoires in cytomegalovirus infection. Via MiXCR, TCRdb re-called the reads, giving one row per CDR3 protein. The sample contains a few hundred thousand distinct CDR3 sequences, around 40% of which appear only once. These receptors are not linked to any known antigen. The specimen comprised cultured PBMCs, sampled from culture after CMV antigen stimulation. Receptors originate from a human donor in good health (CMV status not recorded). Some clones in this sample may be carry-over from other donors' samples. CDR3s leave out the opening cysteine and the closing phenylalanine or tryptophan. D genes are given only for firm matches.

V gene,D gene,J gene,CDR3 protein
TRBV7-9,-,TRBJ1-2,ASSFLPGGYT
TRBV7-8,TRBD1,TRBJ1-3,ASSALGQGYLRLSGNTIY
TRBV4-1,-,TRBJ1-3,ASSQERRNSGNTIY
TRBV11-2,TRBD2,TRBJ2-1,ASLRGLGSYNEQF
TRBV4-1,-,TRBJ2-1,ASSSPGLHNEQF
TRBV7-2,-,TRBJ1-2,ASSLTGDYGYT
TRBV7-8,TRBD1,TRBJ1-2,ASSYLEAGGNGYT
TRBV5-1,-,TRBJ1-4,ASSYNRDEKLF
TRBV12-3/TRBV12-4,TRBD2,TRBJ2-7,ASSSGTSGRTKQY
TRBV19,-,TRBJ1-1,ASSIDPSGMNTEAF
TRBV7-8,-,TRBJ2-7,ASSSLPRGSYEQY
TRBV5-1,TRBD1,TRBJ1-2,ASSGGTGHTNYGYT
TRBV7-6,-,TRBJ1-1,ASSLLAGTEAF
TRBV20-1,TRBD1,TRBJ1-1,SASRDRGAEAF
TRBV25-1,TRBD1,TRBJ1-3,ASSESGGGNTIY
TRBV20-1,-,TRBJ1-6,SARDGGLGTDSPLH
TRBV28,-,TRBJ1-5,ASINPDRKNQPQH
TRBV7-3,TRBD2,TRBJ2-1,ASSLALGGGYNEQF